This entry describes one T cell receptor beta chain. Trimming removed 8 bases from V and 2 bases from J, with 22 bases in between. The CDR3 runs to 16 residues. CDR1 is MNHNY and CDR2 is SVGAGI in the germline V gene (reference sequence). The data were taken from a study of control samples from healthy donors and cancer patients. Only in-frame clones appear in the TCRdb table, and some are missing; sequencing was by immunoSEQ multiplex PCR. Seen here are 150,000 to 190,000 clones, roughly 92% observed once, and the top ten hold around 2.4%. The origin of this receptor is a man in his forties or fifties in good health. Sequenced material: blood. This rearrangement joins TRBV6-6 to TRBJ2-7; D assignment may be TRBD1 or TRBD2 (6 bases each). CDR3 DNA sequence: TGTGCCAGCGCTGGGACGGGGGCAGGCCTAACCTACGAGCAGTACTTC. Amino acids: CASAGTGAGLTYEQYF.